Presented here are 21 T cell receptor beta chains from one specimen sequenced in a study of blood T cell repertoires in COVID-19. TCRdb's copy holds only in-frame clones and misses some; the assay was immunoSEQ multiplex PCR. Of approximately 200,000 clones listed, under 90% are singletons. The sample taken for sequencing was peripheral blood. The receptors stem from a man between 50 and 59 years old with acute or convalescent COVID-19.

The rearrangement uses TRBV5-8 and TRBJ2-4, with D possibly matching TRBD2 (7 bases). The germline CDR1 and CDR2 sequences are SGHTS and YDEGEE. V shed 4 bases and J shed 9 bases, with 17 bases lying between them. The CDR3 runs 14 residues. CDR3 in amino acids: CASSRGASQGIQYF. The CDR3 DNA is TGTGCCAGCAGCCGGGGGGCCAGCCAAGGCATTCAGTACTTC.

The J gene is TRBJ1-3, the V gene TRBV7-5; no DNA check was done on the table's D call, TRBD1. TRBV7-5 is classified as a pseudogene. CDR3 length equals 19 residues. In DNA, the CDR3 is TGTGTCAGAAGCCCAAGAGGGACACCCGAAACCCTCTCTGGAAACACCATATATTTT. Protein: CVRSPRGTPETLSGNTIYF.

This chain connects TRBV9 to TRBJ1-2; 7 bases agree with TRBD1. The CDR3 is 16 amino acids. V dropped 0 bases and J dropped 0; count of bases not matched to a gene: 5. CDR1 is SGDLS and CDR2 is YYNGEE in the germline V gene. The chain's CDR3 is CASSVVDRSPNYGYTF. The DNA of the CDR3 is TGTGCCAGCAGCGTAGTGGACAGGTCTCCTAACTATGGCTACACCTTC.

The V and J genes are TRBV19 and TRBJ1-3, with a possible D match to TRBD1 (6 bases). Germline CDR1 is LNHDA and CDR2 is SQIVND (reference sequence). There are 16 residues in the CDR3. V shed 3 bases and J shed 2 bases, with 14 bases lying between them. The DNA of the CDR3 is TGTGCCAGTAGTATCGACACAGGGAGGGCTGGAAACACCATATATTTT. Translated: CASSIDTGRAGNTIYF.

This clone has a handful of counts. This chain joins TRBV9 and TRBJ1-6; a weak D match, TRBD1 (6 bases). V was pared by 0 bases and J by 12 bases, with 13 bases between. The CDR3 is 14 residues long. Germline V gives CDR1 SGDLS, CDR2 YYNGEE. The CDR3 protein is CASSVGTVGLPLHF. The CDR3 nucleotides read TGTGCCAGCAGCGTAGGGACAGTAGGGTTACCCCTCCACTTT.

The chain recombines TRBV11-2 with TRBJ1-3, with TRBD1 matching over 7 bases. The CDR3 extends over 14 amino acids. J lost 2 bases, V lost 6 bases, and 4 bases had no gene match. Germline V CDR1 and CDR2: SGHAT, FQNNGV. The CDR3 reads CASSRQGAGNTIYF. The CDR3 DNA reads as TGTGCCAGCAGTCGTCAGGGGGCTGGAAACACCATATATTTT. Complete variable domain (other parts from reference TRBV11-2 and TRBJ1-3): EAGVAQSPRYKIIEKRQSVAFWCNPISGHATLYWYQQILGQGPKLLIQFQNNGVVDDSQLPKDRFSAERLKGVDSTLKIQPAKLEDSAVYLCASSRQGAGNTIYFGEGSWLTVV.

The V gene is TRBV6-1, the J gene TRBJ1-2; no firm D call. There are 14 residues in the CDR3. Per germline, CDR1 MNHNS and CDR2 SASEGT. Trimming shortened V by 1 base and J by 0 bases, and 6 bases separated the two germline ends. CDR3 DNA sequence: TGTGCCAGCAGTGAAGGTGCAGCTAACTATGGCTACACCTTC. It is translated as CASSEGAANYGYTF.

The genes are TRBV5-1 and TRBJ2-5, with a possible D match to TRBD1 (5 bases). Germline V lookup: CDR1 SGHRS, CDR2 YFSETQ. The CDR3 has 14 residues. Trimming took off 2 bases at V and 1 base at J, with 9 bases between the two ends. The CDR3: CASSFLQGQETQYF. The CDR3 DNA sequence: TGCGCCAGCAGCTTCCTCCAGGGCCAAGAGACCCAGTACTTC.

This clone was seen only a few times. The rearrangement joins TRBV2 to TRBJ1-6, with 9 bases aligning to TRBD1. Trimming cost V 6 bases and J 8 bases; bases outside gene matches: 5. This CDR3 comprises 14 residues. In germline, CDR1 is SNHLY, CDR2 FYNNEI. The CDR3 loop reads CASSRTGDDSPLHF. The CDR3 DNA sequence: TGTGCCAGCAGCCGGACAGGGGATGATTCACCCCTCCACTTT.

The chain couples TRBV14 to TRBJ1-2; D not resolved. V lost 3 bases to trimming and J lost 3 bases, with 11 bases between them. Germline CDR1 and CDR2: SGHDN and FVKESK. CDR3 length equals 14 residues. CDR3 sequence: CASSQAGNHYGYTF. For the CDR3, the DNA is TGTGCCAGCAGCCAGGCGGGTAATCACTATGGCTACACCTTC.

The chain carries TRBV6-5 and TRBJ1-5; TRBD1 aligns across 9 bases. CDR3 length: 14 amino acids. Germline V gene data show CDR1 as MNHEY and CDR2 as SVGAGI. J was trimmed by 7 bases and V by 8 bases; bases with no gene match: 9. CDR3 protein: CASLKQGAWQPQHF. The CDR3 DNA follows: TGTGCCAGCCTTAAACAGGGGGCCTGGCAGCCCCAGCATTTT.

V and J are TRBV7-6 and TRBJ2-3, with 8 positions matching TRBD2. The V gene's germline CDR1 is SGHVS and CDR2 FNYEAQ. The CDR3 spans 15 residues. V gave up 2 bases and J gave up 7 bases; unmatched junction bases: 8. The CDR3 region has the DNA TGTGCCAGCAGCTTAACCCGGGGGGGTGGCAATACGCAGTATTTT. The encoded protein is CASSLTRGGGNTQYF.

The chain has TRBV11-2 and TRBJ1-1, with TRBD1 identical over 7 bases. Germline CDR1 and CDR2: SGHAT and FQNNGV. Losses at the gene ends were 7 bases for V and 7 bases for J; bases not matched to a gene: 15. CDR3 length: 15 amino acids. Here the CDR3 reads CASTPGDRRVREAFF. In DNA, the CDR3 is TGTGCCAGCACCCCGGGGGACAGAAGGGTGCGTGAAGCTTTCTTT.

This rearrangement joins TRBV11-3 to TRBJ1-2, with 10 nucleotides matching TRBD1. Per the germline V gene, CDR1 is SGHNT and CDR2 is YENEEA. V lost 5 bases, J lost 8 bases, and 5 bases stayed unmatched. CDR3 length: 13 amino acids. CDR3 in amino acids: CASSKGQGDGYTF. The DNA of the CDR3 is TGTGCCAGCAGCAAAGGACAGGGGGACGGCTACACCTTC.

The J gene is TRBJ2-5, the V gene TRBV11-2; 16 nucleotides align to TRBD2. Germline V gene data show CDR1 as SGHAT and CDR2 as FQNNGV. CDR3 size: 16 residues. With V trimmed by 4 bases and J by 4 bases, 3 bases remained unmatched. The CDR3 spells CASSSGLAGGRETQYF. The CDR3 nucleotides are TGTGCCAGCAGCTCGGGACTAGCGGGGGGGCGAGAGACCCAGTACTTC.

The chain employs TRBV7-9 and TRBJ2-7; 7 bases line up with TRBD2. From germline, CDR1 is SEHNR and CDR2 FQNEAQ (reference sequence). V trimming: 5 bases; J trimming: 0 bases; junction bases outside the gene matches: 10. The CDR3 has 16 residues. The CDR3 spells CASSRGKAGLSYEQYF. CDR3 coding DNA: TGTGCCAGCAGCCGCGGGAAAGCGGGGCTCTCCTACGAGCAGTACTTC.

The chain combines TRBV9 with TRBJ1-1; TRBD1 might be the D (5 bases). Germline V lookup: CDR1 SGDLS, CDR2 YYNGEE. The CDR3 runs 14 residues. Between the trimmed V and J ends, which lost 6 bases and 1 base, there was a span of 13 bases. In DNA form, the CDR3 reads TGTGCCAGCACGAAGGGGCAGACGAACACTGAAGCTTTCTTT. Its translation is CASTKGQTNTEAFF.

This clone was seen just once. The gene calls are TRBV5-5 and TRBJ1-4, with D unresolved. The germline V gene has CDR1 SGHKS and CDR2 YYEKEE (reference sequence). The V end lost 0 bases, the J end lost 3 bases, and 9 bases lay between the germline ends. CDR3 size: 15 residues. The CDR3 coding sequence is TGTGCCAGCAGCTTGGTGTGGGCAGCTAATGAAAAACTGTTTTTT. As protein: CASSLVWAANEKLFF.

This chain joins TRBV18 and TRBJ2-7, with D possibly being TRBD1 (5 bases). Trimming removed 5 bases from V and 2 bases from J, with 7 bases in between. CDR3 length equals 12 residues. CDR1 KGHSH and CDR2 LQKENI come from the germline V gene. The CDR3 region is CASSSDTYEQYF. The CDR3 nucleotides read TGTGCCAGCTCATCGGACACCTACGAGCAGTACTTC.

The rearrangement links TRBV7-8 to TRBJ1-4, with 7 nucleotides matching TRBD1. The V gene's germline CDR1 is SGHVS and CDR2 FQNEAQ. The CDR3 covers 15 residues. Unmatched junction bases numbered 4, after V lost 5 bases and J lost 1 base. CDR3 sequence reads: CASSTRGQTNEKLFF. Here the CDR3 DNA reads TGTGCCAGCAGCACTAGGGGGCAAACTAATGAAAAACTGTTTTTT.

The rearrangement links TRBV10-2 to TRBJ1-2; D uncertain. This CDR3 comprises 13 residues. V lost 7 bases, J lost 4 bases, and 13 bases lay in between. CDR1 is WSHSY and CDR2 is SAAADI in the germline V gene. The CDR3 here is CASIPGWTYGYTF. DNA for the CDR3: TGCGCCAGCATACCGGGGTGGACCTATGGCTACACCTTC.